What follows are 12 T cell receptor beta chains derived from one specimen sequenced in a study of response to subunit inactivated influenza vaccine. One entry per CDR3 protein, called by TCRdb with MiXCR from the RT-PCR reads. The repertoire holds just over 300,000 distinct CDR3 sequences, with about a fifth as singletons. This material consisted of PBMCs from blood, taken about 20 months after vaccination. These receptors were collected from a man aged 45 to 70 who received an inactivated influenza vaccine.

This clonotype was recorded at least ten times. CDR3 nucleotides: TGTGCCAGCAGCCAAGGAAACACCATATATTTT. Its protein is CASSQGNTIYF. This chain links TRBV14 with TRBJ1-3; D ambiguous. The CDR3 consists of 11 residues. Germline CDR1 is SGHDN and CDR2 is FVKESK. Deletions cut 1 base from V and 5 bases from J, with 0 bases between.

The chain employs TRBV5-5 and TRBJ2-7; D is uncertain. CDR1 and CDR2 from the germline V gene are SGHKS and YYEKEE (reference sequence). CDR3 length: 13 amino acids. Between the trimmed V and J ends, which lost 0 bases and 2 bases, there was a span of 6 bases. The CDR3: CASSLDSPYEQYF. CDR3 bases: TGTGCCAGCAGCTTGGATTCGCCCTACGAGCAGTACTTC.

This clonotype was observed at least ten times. J is TRBJ2-2 and V is TRBV6-5, with D perhaps TRBD2 (5 bases). The ends were cut back, 2 bases at V and 4 bases at J, with 8 bases in the middle. The CDR3 covers 14 residues. CDR1 is MNHEY and CDR2 is SVGAGI in the germline V gene. Here the CDR3 reads CASSYGLSTGELFF. CDR3 coding DNA: TGTGCCAGCAGTTACGGACTGTCCACCGGGGAGCTGTTTTTT.

V is TRBV5-1 and J is TRBJ1-2, with D unresolved. Trimming cost V 0 bases and J 4 bases, with 13 bases left between them. The V gene's germline CDR1 is SGHRS and CDR2 YFSETQ. The length of the CDR3 is 15 residues. CDR3 region: CASSLEAAPTYGYTF. CDR3 in DNA: TGCGCCAGCAGCTTGGAGGCAGCCCCGACCTATGGCTACACCTTC.

This clonotype occurred a few times. The gene calls are TRBV6-2 or TRBV6-3 and TRBJ1-1, with D possibly TRBD1 on 5 matching bases. CDR1 and CDR2 (germline): MNHEY, SVGEGT. The CDR3 totals 11 residues. V was trimmed by 8 bases and J by 4 bases, leaving 8 bases between them. The CDR3 bases are TGTGCCAGCGGGCAGGGCACTGAAGCTTTCTTT. Translating gives CASGQGTEAFF.

The gene calls are TRBV5-6 and TRBJ1-1; D is uncertain. CDR1 and CDR2 (germline): SGHDT, YYEEEE. V was trimmed by 0 bases and J by 0 bases, leaving 6 bases between them. The CDR3 sequence is 14 residues long. The CDR3 region has the DNA TGTGCCAGCAGCTTGGCCCTGATGAACACTGAAGCTTTCTTT. Its translation is CASSLALMNTEAFF.

The chain uses TRBV27 and TRBJ1-5, with TRBD1 matching 8 bases. Losses at the gene ends were 5 bases for V and 3 bases for J; bases not matched to a gene: 6. Germline V gene sequence: CDR1 MNHEY, CDR2 SMNVEV (reference sequence). This CDR3 spans 15 amino acids. This chain's CDR3 is CASSSGQGNNQPQHF. Here the CDR3 DNA reads TGTGCCAGCAGTAGCGGACAGGGAAACAATCAGCCCCAGCATTTT.

Only a few counts were recorded for this clonotype. The chain links TRBV15 to TRBJ1-2; D is unclear. Looked up from germline, CDR1 is LNHNV and CDR2 is YYDKDF (reference sequence). The CDR3 loop spans 14 amino acids. V was pared by 2 bases and J by 2 bases, with 9 bases between. As DNA, the CDR3 is TGTGCCACCAGCAGATTGGAGGCGAACTATGGCTACACCTTC. This gives the protein CATSRLEANYGYTF.

This clonotype appeared a few times. The chain couples TRBV7-2 to TRBJ2-3; the match to TRBD2 covers 9 bases. This CDR3 is 15 amino acids long. V dropped 6 bases and J dropped 5; count of bases not matched to a gene: 9. The germline V gene encodes CDR1 SGHTA and CDR2 FQGNSA. The chain's CDR3 is CASSRGGTSLDTQYF. The CDR3 bases are TGTGCCAGCAGTCGGGGGGGGACTAGCTTAGATACGCAGTATTTT.

This clonotype was observed many times. This rearrangement joins TRBV20-1 to TRBJ2-4; 8 bases are shared with TRBD1. The germline CDR1 and CDR2 sequences are DFQATT and SNEGSKA (reference sequence). The CDR3 is made up of 16 amino acids. Germline trimming cut 1 base from V and 2 bases from J; bases unmatched to any gene: 7. DNA for the CDR3: TGCAGTGCTAGAGGACAGGGGCGGGGTCCCAAAAACATTCAGTACTTC. Translation gives CSARGQGRGPKNIQYF.

This chain connects TRBV4-2 to TRBJ2-5, with 7 nucleotides matching TRBD1. The V and J ends lost 0 bases and 5 bases, in that order; junction bases with no gene match: 9. This CDR3 spans 16 amino acids. The germline V gene has CDR1 LGHNA and CDR2 YNFKEQ. The CDR3 here is CASSQEDRAVGETQYF. For the CDR3, the DNA is TGTGCCAGCAGCCAAGAAGACAGGGCGGTGGGGGAGACCCAGTACTTC.

The V call is TRBV28, the J call TRBJ2-1, with TRBD1 matching 9 bases. CDR1 MDHEN and CDR2 SYDVKM come from the germline V gene. The CDR3 is 15 residues long. V was clipped by 5 bases and J by 9 bases; unmatched bases: 11. CDR3 sequence: CASSPGGQGQREQFF. Here the CDR3 DNA reads TGTGCCAGCAGTCCCGGGGGACAGGGCCAGCGTGAGCAGTTCTTC. Using reference TRBV28 and TRBJ2-1 for the parts outside the CDR3, the full variable domain is DVKVTQSSRYLVKRTGEKVFLECVQDMDHENMFWYRQDPGLGLRLIYFSYDVKMKEKGDIPEGYSVSREKKERFSLILESASTNQTSMYLCASSPGGQGQREQFFGPGTRLTVL.